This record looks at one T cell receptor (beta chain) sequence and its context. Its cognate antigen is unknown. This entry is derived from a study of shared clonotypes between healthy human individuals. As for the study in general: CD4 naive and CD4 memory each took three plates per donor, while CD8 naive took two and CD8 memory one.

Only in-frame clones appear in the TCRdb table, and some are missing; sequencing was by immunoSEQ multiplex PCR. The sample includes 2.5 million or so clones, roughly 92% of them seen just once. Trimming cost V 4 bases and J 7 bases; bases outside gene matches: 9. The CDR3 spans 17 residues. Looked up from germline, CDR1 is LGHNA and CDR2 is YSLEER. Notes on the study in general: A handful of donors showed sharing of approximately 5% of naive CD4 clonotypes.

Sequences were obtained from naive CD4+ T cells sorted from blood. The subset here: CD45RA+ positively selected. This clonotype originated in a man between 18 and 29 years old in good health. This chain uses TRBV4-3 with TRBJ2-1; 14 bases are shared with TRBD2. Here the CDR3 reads CASSRLLGLAGANEQFF. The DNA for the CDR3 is TGCGCCAGCAGCCGCCTACTGGGACTAGCGGGAGCGAATGAGCAGTTCTTC.